These T cell receptor beta chains were read from a single sample in a study of cytomegalovirus exposure and HLA in healthy donors. The protocol was immunoSEQ multiplex PCR, while the TCRdb copy is restricted to in-frame clones and leaves out a portion. The sample gives some 120,000 clones, around 75% of which show up once; nearly 9.5% is in the top ten. Material for sequencing was PBMCs. The receptors originated from a woman aged 45 to 65 in good health and CMV-seropositive. Each CDR3 is given with its conserved first and last residue.

V	J	CDR3
TRBV7-2	TRBJ2-5	CASSPSGTGGRETQYF
TRBV7-9	TRBJ1-6	CASRSDRDNSPLHF
TRBV19	TRBJ1-2	CASSIMTGVSLDGYTF
TRBV27	TRBJ2-1	CASSSPTSGSDEQFF
TRBV4-1	TRBJ2-1	CASSQYLLGDRQYNEQFF
TRBV2	TRBJ2-7	CASRGQGWYEQYF
TRBV18	TRBJ1-6	CASSPKPDRPNSPLHF
TRBV6-1	TRBJ2-1	CASSEGGGGGPRYNEQFF
TRBV4-1	TRBJ2-5	CASSPRLEETQYF
TRBV5-6	TRBJ1-1	CASSLVGATGAFF
TRBV5-1	TRBJ2-5	CASSLGQVMETQYF
TRBV5-1	TRBJ2-7	CASRGEAGVFYEQYF
TRBV30	TRBJ1-1	CAWTGGGTEAFF
TRBV4-3	TRBJ1-1	CASSQESTVNAEAFF
TRBV2	TRBJ2-7	CASNGQGTDYEQYF
TRBV25-1	TRBJ1-1	CASSGGPNTEAFF
TRBV7-9	TRBJ2-7	CASRQDNEQYF
TRBV7-9	TRBJ1-1	CASSFDMNTEAFF
TRBV5-1	TRBJ2-7	CASRGVAGGHEQYF
TRBV7-9	TRBJ2-1	CASSFTGTGGQFF
TRBV6-5	TRBJ1-1	CASSHGGASEAFF
TRBV29-1	TRBJ2-3	CSVEYGQGIPDTQYF
TRBV7-2	TRBJ1-6	CASTMNLRGSPLHF
TRBV2	TRBJ2-2	CASSVTGMNTGELFF
TRBV18	TRBJ1-4	CASSPTAQGTNEKLFF
TRBV7-6	TRBJ2-2	CASSYLVGGSRGTGELFF
TRBV6-5	TRBJ1-2	CASSSPRGRGYGYTF
TRBV6-5	TRBJ1-4	CASSPTGLGEKLFF
TRBV5-1	TRBJ2-1	CASSQDSSYNEQFF
TRBV5-5	TRBJ1-2	CASRRQDHYGYTF
TRBV4-1	TRBJ2-1	CASSQELRRTVSWNEQFF
TRBV30	TRBJ2-7	CAWSASGREYYEQYF
TRBV5-1	TRBJ1-2	CASSRDGQSNDYTF
TRBV5-4	TRBJ2-5	CASSLTSRGETQYF
TRBV6-4	TRBJ1-5	CASGHNQPQHF
TRBV19	TRBJ1-2	CASSGTTNYGYTF
TRBV6-1	TRBJ1-2	CASSERAGNYGYPF
TRBV9	TRBJ2-2	CASSIQTSGSPNTGELFF
TRBV7-6	TRBJ2-1	CASSLQTSGGVSYNEQFF
TRBV14	TRBJ1-2	CASSQDVGGQGPYGYTF
TRBV27	TRBJ2-7	CASRLGTGGYEQYF
TRBV18	TRBJ2-2	CASSPDIWALSGELFF
TRBV10-3	TRBJ2-1	CAISDEGLAGASYNEQFF
TRBV30	TRBJ2-1	CAWNRLREQARNEQFF
TRBV19	TRBJ2-2	CASSPLNTGELFF
TRBV5-1	TRBJ1-5	CASSSGTQDQPQHF
TRBV6-5	TRBJ2-5	CASSYTKLLETQYF